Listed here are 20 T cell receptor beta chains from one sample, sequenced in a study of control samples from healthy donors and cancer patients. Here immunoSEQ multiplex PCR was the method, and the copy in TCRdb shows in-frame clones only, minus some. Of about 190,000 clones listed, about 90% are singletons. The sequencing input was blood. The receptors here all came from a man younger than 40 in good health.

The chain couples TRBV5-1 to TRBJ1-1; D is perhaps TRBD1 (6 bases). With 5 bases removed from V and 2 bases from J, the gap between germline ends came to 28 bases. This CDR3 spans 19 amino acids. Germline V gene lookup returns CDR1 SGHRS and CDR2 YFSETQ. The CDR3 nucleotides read TGCGCCAGCAGAATTATTGGGGGGCCCGAAGGCTGGGTAAACACTGAAGCTTTCTTT. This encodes CASRIIGGPEGWVNTEAFF.

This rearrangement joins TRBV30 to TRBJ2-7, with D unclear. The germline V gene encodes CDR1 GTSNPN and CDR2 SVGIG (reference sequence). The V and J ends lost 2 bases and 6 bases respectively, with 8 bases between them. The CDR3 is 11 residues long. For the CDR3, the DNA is TGTGCCTGGAGTTTCTCCAGCGAGCAGTACTTC. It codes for CAWSFSSEQYF.

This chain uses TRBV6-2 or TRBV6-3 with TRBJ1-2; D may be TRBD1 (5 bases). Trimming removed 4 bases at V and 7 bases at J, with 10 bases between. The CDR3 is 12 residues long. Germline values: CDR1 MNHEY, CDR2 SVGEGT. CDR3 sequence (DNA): TGTGCCAGCAGTTCGACAGCGGCTGGCTACACCTTC. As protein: CASSSTAAGYTF.

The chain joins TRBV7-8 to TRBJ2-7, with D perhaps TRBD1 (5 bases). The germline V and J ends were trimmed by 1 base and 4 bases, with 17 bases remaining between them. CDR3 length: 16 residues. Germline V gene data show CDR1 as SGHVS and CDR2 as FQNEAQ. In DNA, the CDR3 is TGTGCCAGCAGCTTAGTCGTTCAGGGTGATGTATACGAGCAGTACTTC. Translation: CASSLVVQGDVYEQYF.

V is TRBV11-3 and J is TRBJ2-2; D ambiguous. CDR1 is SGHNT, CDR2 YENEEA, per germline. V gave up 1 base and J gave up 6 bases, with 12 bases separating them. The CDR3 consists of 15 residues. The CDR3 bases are TGTGCCAGCAGCTTAGGGCTAGTTGAGGCCGGGGAGCTGTTTTTT. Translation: CASSLGLVEAGELFF.

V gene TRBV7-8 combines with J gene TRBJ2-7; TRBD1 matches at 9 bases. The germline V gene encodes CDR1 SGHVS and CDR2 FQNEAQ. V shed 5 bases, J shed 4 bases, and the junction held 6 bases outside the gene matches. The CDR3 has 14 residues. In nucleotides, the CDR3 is TGTGCCAGCAGCGTACAGGGGGCTGGATACGAGCAGTACTTC. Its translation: CASSVQGAGYEQYF.

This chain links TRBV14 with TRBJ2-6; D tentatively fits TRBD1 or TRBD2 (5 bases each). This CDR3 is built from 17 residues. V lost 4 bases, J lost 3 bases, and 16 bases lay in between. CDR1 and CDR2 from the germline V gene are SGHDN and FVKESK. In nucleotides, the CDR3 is TGTGCCAGCAGCCCATCCGGGACCCTATTTGGGGCCAACGTCCTGACTTTC. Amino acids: CASSPSGTLFGANVLTF. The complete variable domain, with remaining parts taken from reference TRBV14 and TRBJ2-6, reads EAGVTQFPSHSVIEKGQTVTLRCDPISGHDNLYWYRRVMGKEIKFLLHFVKESKQDESGMPNNRFLAERTGGTYSTLKVQPAELEDSGVYFCASSPSGTLFGANVLTFGAGSRLTVL.

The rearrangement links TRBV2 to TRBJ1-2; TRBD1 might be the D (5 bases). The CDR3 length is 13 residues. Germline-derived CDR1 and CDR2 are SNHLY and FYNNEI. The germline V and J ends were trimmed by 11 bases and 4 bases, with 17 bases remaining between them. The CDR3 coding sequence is TGTGCCGGGGATGACAGCAGCTCCTATGGCTACACCTTC. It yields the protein CAGDDSSSYGYTF.

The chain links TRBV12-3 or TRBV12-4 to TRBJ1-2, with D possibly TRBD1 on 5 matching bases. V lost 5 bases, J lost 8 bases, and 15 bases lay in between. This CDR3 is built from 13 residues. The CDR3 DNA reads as TGTGCCAGCAGTACGGGGCCCGAGAGAGGCTACACCTTC. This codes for CASSTGPERGYTF.

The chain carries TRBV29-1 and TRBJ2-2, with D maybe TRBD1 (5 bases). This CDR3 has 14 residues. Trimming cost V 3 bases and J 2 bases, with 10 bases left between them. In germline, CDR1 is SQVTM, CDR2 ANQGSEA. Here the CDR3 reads CSVDPGYNTGELFF. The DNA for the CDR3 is TGCAGCGTTGATCCAGGGTACAACACCGGGGAGCTGTTTTTT.

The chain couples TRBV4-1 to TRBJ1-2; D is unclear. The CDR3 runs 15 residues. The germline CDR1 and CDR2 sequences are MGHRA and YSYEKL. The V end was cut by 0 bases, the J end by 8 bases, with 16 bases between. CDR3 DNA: TGCGCCAGCAGCCAAGACTACAGCCCCGTTAAGGGCTACACCTTC. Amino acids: CASSQDYSPVKGYTF.

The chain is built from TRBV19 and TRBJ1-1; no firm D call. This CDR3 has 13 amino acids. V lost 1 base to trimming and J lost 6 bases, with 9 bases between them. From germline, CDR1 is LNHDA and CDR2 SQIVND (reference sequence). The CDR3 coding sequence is TGTGCCAGTAGTATAGTGGGGTTCGCTGAAGCTTTCTTT. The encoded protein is CASSIVGFAEAFF.

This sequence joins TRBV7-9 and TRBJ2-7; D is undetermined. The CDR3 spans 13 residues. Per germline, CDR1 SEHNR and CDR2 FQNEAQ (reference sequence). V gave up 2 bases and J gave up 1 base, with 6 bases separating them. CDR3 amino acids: CASSLPISYEQYF. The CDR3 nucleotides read TGTGCCAGCAGCTTACCGATTTCCTACGAGCAGTACTTC.

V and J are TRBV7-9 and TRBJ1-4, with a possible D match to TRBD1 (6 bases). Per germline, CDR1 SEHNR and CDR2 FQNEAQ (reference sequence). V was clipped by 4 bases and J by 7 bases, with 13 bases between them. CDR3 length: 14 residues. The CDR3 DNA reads TGTGCCAGCAGCTCTGTGGGGGCCGGTGAAAAACTGTTTTTT. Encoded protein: CASSSVGAGEKLFF.

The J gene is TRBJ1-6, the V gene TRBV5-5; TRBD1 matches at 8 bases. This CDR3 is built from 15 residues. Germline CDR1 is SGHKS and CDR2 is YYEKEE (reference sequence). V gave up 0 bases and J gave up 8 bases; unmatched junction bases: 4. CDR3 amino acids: CASSLVDRGYSPLHF. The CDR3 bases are TGTGCCAGCAGCTTGGTTGACAGGGGTTATTCACCCCTCCACTTT.

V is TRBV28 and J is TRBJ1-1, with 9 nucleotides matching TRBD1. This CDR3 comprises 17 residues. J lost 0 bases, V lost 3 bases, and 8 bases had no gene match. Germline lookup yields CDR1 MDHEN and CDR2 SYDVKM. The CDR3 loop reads CASSLSGTGFMNTEAFF. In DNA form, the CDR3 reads TGTGCCAGCAGTTTGTCAGGGACAGGGTTCATGAACACTGAAGCTTTCTTT.

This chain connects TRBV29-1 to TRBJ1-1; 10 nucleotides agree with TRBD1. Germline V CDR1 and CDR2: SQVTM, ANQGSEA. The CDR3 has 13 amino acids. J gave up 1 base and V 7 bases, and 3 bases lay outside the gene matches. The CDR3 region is CSGGQGGNTEAFF. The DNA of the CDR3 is TGCAGCGGCGGACAGGGGGGGAACACTGAAGCTTTCTTT.

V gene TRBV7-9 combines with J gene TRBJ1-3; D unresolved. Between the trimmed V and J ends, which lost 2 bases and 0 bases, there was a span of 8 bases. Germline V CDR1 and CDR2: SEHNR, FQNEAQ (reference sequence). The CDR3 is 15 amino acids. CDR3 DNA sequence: TGTGCCAGCAGCTTACAGCGGGGCTCTGGAAACACCATATATTTT. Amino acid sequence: CASSLQRGSGNTIYF.

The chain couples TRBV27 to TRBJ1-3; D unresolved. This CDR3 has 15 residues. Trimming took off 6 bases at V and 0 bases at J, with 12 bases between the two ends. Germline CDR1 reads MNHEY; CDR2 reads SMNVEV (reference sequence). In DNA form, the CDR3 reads TGTGCCAGCAGCCGTACATTCGTCTCTGGAAACACCATATATTTT. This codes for CASSRTFVSGNTIYF.

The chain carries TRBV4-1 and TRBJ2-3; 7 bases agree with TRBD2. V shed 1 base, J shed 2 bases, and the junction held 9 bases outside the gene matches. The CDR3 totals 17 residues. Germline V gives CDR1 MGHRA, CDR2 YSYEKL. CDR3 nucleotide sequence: TGCGCCAGCAGCCAAGGTTTTGCTAGCGGAGACACAGATACGCAGTATTTT. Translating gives CASSQGFASGDTDTQYF.